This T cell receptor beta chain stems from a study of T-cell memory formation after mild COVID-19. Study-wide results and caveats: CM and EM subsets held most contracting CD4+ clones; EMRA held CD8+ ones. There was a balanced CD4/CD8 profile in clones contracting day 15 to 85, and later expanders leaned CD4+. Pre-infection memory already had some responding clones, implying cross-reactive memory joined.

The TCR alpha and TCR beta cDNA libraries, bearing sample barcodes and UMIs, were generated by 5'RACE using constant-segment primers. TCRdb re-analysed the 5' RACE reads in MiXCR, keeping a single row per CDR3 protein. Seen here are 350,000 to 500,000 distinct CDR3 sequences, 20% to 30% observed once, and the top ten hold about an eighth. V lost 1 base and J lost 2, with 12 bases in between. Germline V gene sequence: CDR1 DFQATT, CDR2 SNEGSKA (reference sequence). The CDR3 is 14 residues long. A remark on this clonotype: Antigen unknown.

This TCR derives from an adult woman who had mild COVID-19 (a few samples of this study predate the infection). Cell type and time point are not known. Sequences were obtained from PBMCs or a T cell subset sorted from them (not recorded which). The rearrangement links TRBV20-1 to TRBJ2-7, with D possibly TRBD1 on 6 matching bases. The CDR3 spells CSARATRGTYEQYF. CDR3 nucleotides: TGCAGTGCTAGAGCAACCAGGGGAACCTACGAGCAGTACTTC.